What follows is one TCR beta chain and its context. The antigen is undetermined. The data are from a study of spatial heterogeneity in lung cancer. Study background: Across tumor regions, counts of TCR transcripts showed a strong correlation with a T cell module score derived from matched bulk RNA-seq. Study-level results: The study found that expanded intratumoral alpha and beta TCR counts tracked tumor mutation counts.

The sample's time point: sample taken at primary tumor resection. The approximately 72 donors had untreated early-stage non-small cell lung cancer. V was pared by 4 bases and J by 2 bases, with 13 bases between. This CDR3 region has 15 residues. Germline values: CDR1 SGHAT, CDR2 FQNNGV. TCRdb re-called the 5' RACE reads with MiXCR, one entry per CDR3 protein. The sample contains around 4,100 distinct CDR3 sequences, approximately 9% of which appear only once. The source is a male donor with early-stage non-small cell lung cancer. The sample here was lung tumor tissue, taken at surgery. The V and J genes are TRBV11-2 and TRBJ2-3; TRBD2 is a possible D gene (5 bases). The CDR3 reads CASSWAGAPTDTQYF. DNA of the CDR3: TGTGCCAGCAGCTGGGCGGGCGCCCCCACAGATACGCAGTATTTT.